This entry is about one T cell receptor (beta chain). Its antigen is not known. The data originate from a study of T cell responses to AZD1222 COVID-19 vaccine. The CDR3 sequence is 15 residues long. Trimming pared 2 bases from V and 2 bases from J, leaving 12 bases between. In germline, CDR1 is MGHRA, CDR2 YSYEKL. The assay was immunoSEQ multiplex PCR, and TCRdb's table has in-frame clones only and misses some. The sample gives about 53,000 clones, approximately 88% of which show up once; 27% is in the top ten. Findings and limits, study-wide: It was only after the peak T cell response that any repertoires were sampled. Spike-specific TCR breadth and depth rose after two AZD1222 doses.

V is TRBV4-1 and J is TRBJ1-2; possible D gene TRBD1, 5 bases. This sample comprised peripheral blood, obtained on day 0 of AZD1222 vaccination. The receptor's source is an adult in good health. CDR3 sequence reads: CASSQPPGLNYGYTF. Here the CDR3 DNA reads TGCGCCAGCAGCCAACCCCCGGGACTCAACTATGGCTACACCTTC.